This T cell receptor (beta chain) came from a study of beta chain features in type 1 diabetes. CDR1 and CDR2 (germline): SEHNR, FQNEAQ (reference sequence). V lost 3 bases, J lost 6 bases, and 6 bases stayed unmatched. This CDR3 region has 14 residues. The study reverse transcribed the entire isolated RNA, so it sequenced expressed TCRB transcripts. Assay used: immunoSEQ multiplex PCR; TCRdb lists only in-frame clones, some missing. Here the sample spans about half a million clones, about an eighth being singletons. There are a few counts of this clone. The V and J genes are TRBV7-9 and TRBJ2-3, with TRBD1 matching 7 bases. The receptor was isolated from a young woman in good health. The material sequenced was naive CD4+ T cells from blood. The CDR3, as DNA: TGTGCCAGCAGCTTGGGTCAGGGGGTGGATACGCAGTATTTT. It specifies CASSLGQGVDTQYF.